This TCR beta chain stems from a study of blood T cell repertoires in COVID-19. Study details: COVID-19 samples, acute and convalescent, were from the United States, Italy and Spain. PBMCs, B-cell-depleted T cells, or T cells were the source of the cDNA or gDNA that made up the material.

Original analysis: Estimation of nucleated cell counts relied on the amplification of reference gene primers. TCRdb keeps only in-frame clones here, not all; method: immunoSEQ multiplex PCR. The V and J calls and clone size come from that table; D and trimming were worked out from the DNA. The sample lists 70,000 to 95,000 clones, more than 65% occurring once. The origin of this receptor is a woman between 45 and 65 years old with acute or convalescent COVID-19. The sequenced sample consisted of peripheral blood.

The CDR3 reads CASSQINTGGTEAFF. CDR3 DNA sequence: TGCGCCAGCAGCCAAATAAACACAGGGGGCACTGAAGCTTTCTTT. The chain recombines TRBV5-1 with TRBJ1-1; 8 bases map to TRBD1. Germline loops: CDR1 SGHRS, CDR2 YFSETQ. This CDR3 is 15 amino acids long. Germline trimming cut 4 bases from V and 4 bases from J; bases unmatched to any gene: 9.